This T cell receptor (beta chain) was found in a study of shared clonotypes between healthy human individuals. The assay was immunoSEQ multiplex PCR, and TCRdb's table has in-frame clones only and misses some. The sample has just over 2,000,000 clones, 85% to 95% seen once. V was clipped by 7 bases and J by 9 bases, with 10 bases between them. There are 11 residues in the CDR3. The V gene's germline CDR1 is MNHEY and CDR2 SVGAGI. Sequencing was performed on naive CD4+ T cells sorted from blood. Sample subset: CD45RA+ positively selected. The chain recombines TRBV6-5 with TRBJ2-1, with unresolved D. The receptor comes from a man in his late teens or twenties in good health. In DNA, the CDR3 is TGTGCCAGCACCCAGTCGGGTGAGCAGTTCTTC. This gives the protein CASTQSGEQFF.